This entry is about one T cell receptor (beta chain). What it recognizes is unknown. These data originate in a study of CD4 T cells in relation to SARS-CoV-2 and coronaviruses. Points from the study as a whole: Compared with monoreactive clones, crossreactive clones showed significantly weaker SARS-CoV-2 expansion.

V was pared by 1 base and J by 3 bases, with 2 bases of the junction left unmatched. Germline assignment: CDR1 SGHDN and CDR2 FVKESK. The CDR3 has 15 residues. Some clones are missing from TCRdb's copy, which holds only in-frame ones; the method was immunoSEQ multiplex PCR. The table shows tens of thousands of clones, with 75% to 85% occurring only once. CD4+ T cells from unexposed donors were obtained before the COVID-19 pandemic (2011-2018). Isolation of CD4+ T cells took place after around 11 days in culture. The specimen sequenced was CD4+ T cells from PBMCs, cultured in vitro. This receptor was obtained from a human donor in good health. This chain connects TRBV14 to TRBJ1-2; 10 bases match TRBD1. This chain's CDR3 is CASSQGTGGYYGYTF. The CDR3 region has the DNA TGTGCCAGCAGCCAAGGGACAGGGGGGTACTATGGCTACACCTTC.